This entry lists 30 T cell receptor beta chains sequenced from one sample in a study of OX40 agonist ivuxolimab in advanced cancers. Generated by immunoSEQ multiplex PCR, the TCRdb table keeps only in-frame clones and is missing some. The table has some 55,000 clones, around 84% seen once; the top ten hold around an eighth. Source: CD4+ or CD8+ T cells sorted from blood, taken in a trial of the OX40 agonist ivuxolimab. The receptors were sampled from an adult with an advanced solid tumor such as melanoma, head and neck, liver or kidney cancer.

The chain's CDR3 is CASSFRAGGNQPQHF. The CDR3 DNA reads TGTGCCAGCAGCTTCCGGGCCGGAGGCAATCAGCCCCAGCATTTT. The V and J genes are TRBV7-2 and TRBJ1-5; D is uncertain. V lost 3 bases, J lost 2 bases, and 11 bases lay in between. This CDR3 region has 15 residues. Germline loops: CDR1 SGHTA, CDR2 FQGNSA.

This clone was found once. This chain links TRBV27 with TRBJ1-2; maybe TRBD1 (6 bases). This CDR3 has 15 amino acids. Trimming left V 7 bases short and J 2 bases short, with 17 bases between. Germline V gene data show CDR1 as MNHEY and CDR2 as SMNVEV (reference sequence). This CDR3 reads CASTPGKQGNYGYTF. The CDR3 DNA follows: TGTGCCAGCACCCCAGGAAAACAGGGAAACTATGGCTACACCTTC.

The V call is TRBV7-8, the J call TRBJ2-7; a possible D gene is TRBD1 (5 bases). V shed 4 bases and J shed 1 base, with 8 bases lying between them. The germline V gene encodes CDR1 SGHVS and CDR2 FQNEAQ. CDR3 length: 13 residues. The DNA for the CDR3 is TGTGCCAGCAGCTCGAGACAGTCCTACGAGCAGTACTTC. Translated: CASSSRQSYEQYF.

J is TRBJ1-1 and V is TRBV18, with unresolved D. The CDR3 loop spans 13 amino acids. The germline CDR1 and CDR2 sequences are KGHSH and LQKENI. Trimming removed 6 bases from V and 6 bases from J, with 14 bases in between. This CDR3 reads CASSSGPAAEAFF. For the CDR3, the DNA is TGTGCCAGCTCGTCTGGGCCGGCCGCTGAAGCTTTCTTT.

This chain uses TRBV5-4 with TRBJ1-1; 7 bases line up with TRBD1. The CDR3 is made up of 14 amino acids. Germline V gene sequence: CDR1 SGHNT, CDR2 YYREEE (reference sequence). The J segment lost 0 bases and the V segment lost 3 bases, leaving 2 bases of the junction unmatched. The CDR3 spells CASSSGQMNTEAFF. CDR3 nucleotide sequence: TGTGCCAGCAGCTCGGGACAGATGAACACTGAAGCTTTCTTT. The full variable domain, its missing parts supplied by reference TRBV5-4 and TRBJ1-1, is ETGVTQSPTHLIKTRGQQVTLRCSSQSGHNTVSWYQQALGQGPQFIFQYYREEENGRGNFPPRFSGLQFPNYSSELNVNALELDDSALYLCASSSGQMNTEAFFGQGTRLTVV.

A few counts support this clone. The chain employs TRBV6-6 and TRBJ2-3, with 9 bases that match TRBD1. J lost 10 bases, V lost 5 bases, and 7 bases had no gene match. The CDR3 extends over 13 amino acids. Germline V gives CDR1 MNHNY, CDR2 SVGAGI (reference sequence). The CDR3 protein is CASSTSDRGSQYF. As DNA, the CDR3 is TGTGCCAGCAGTACCTCGGACAGGGGCTCGCAGTATTTT.

This clone has at least ten counts. V usage is TRBV28 and J usage is TRBJ2-7; 14 nucleotides align to TRBD2. From germline, CDR1 is MDHEN and CDR2 SYDVKM. CDR3 size: 14 residues. The J segment lost 6 bases and the V segment lost 6 bases, leaving 4 bases of the junction unmatched. The CDR3 loop is CASSKGLAGVEQYF. CDR3 DNA sequence: TGTGCCAGCAGCAAGGGACTAGCGGGAGTCGAGCAGTACTTC.

The gene calls are TRBV7-9 and TRBJ2-2; 10 nucleotides match TRBD1. The CDR3 is 15 residues long. With 5 bases clipped from V and 5 bases from J, the junction kept 5 bases outside the gene matches. Per germline, CDR1 SEHNR and CDR2 FQNEAQ (reference sequence). CDR3 bases: TGTGCCAGCAGCACGGACAGGGGGGGGACCGGGGAGCTGTTTTTT. The encoded protein is CASSTDRGGTGELFF.

V usage is TRBV6-5 and J usage is TRBJ1-1; D is uncertain. Germline V gene lookup returns CDR1 MNHEY and CDR2 SVGAGI. The V end was cut by 5 bases, the J end by 4 bases, with 8 bases between. The CDR3 has 12 residues. The CDR3 coding sequence is TGTGCCAGCAGTGTAAGCGGCACTGAAGCTTTCTTT. This gives the protein CASSVSGTEAFF.

This chain joins TRBV10-3 and TRBJ1-1; possible D gene TRBD1, 6 bases. Germline CDR1 ENHRY, CDR2 SYGVKD. The V gene lost 2 bases and the J gene lost 1 base, with 11 bases spanning the gap. The CDR3 runs 15 residues. The CDR3 nucleotides read TGTGCCATCAGTGAGAGTGGGGGACAGAACACTGAAGCTTTCTTT. Protein: CAISESGGQNTEAFF.

This chain connects TRBV30 to TRBJ1-1; D call uncertain. The germline gives CDR1 GTSNPN, CDR2 SVGIG (reference sequence). V lost 0 bases and J lost 10, with 12 bases in between. The CDR3 has 12 residues. CDR3 sequence: CAWSVISLGAFF. CDR3 bases: TGTGCCTGGAGTGTGATTTCCCTTGGAGCTTTCTTT. Based on the CDR3 plus reference TRBV30 and TRBJ1-1, the full variable domain is SQTIHQWPATLVQPVGSPLSLECTVEGTSNPNLYWYRQAAGRGLQLLFYSVGIGQISSEVPQNLSASRPQDRQFILSSKKLLLSDSGFYLCAWSVISLGAFFGQGTRLTVV.

The chain employs TRBV16 and TRBJ1-1, with TRBD1 as a possible D gene (5 bases). This CDR3 has 14 residues. Trimming stripped 4 bases from V and 4 bases from J, with 13 bases between. Per germline, CDR1 KGHSY and CDR2 FQNENV. CDR3 in DNA: TGTGCCAGCAGCCCGGGGGGGAGGGGCACTGAAGCTTTCTTT. It translates to CASSPGGRGTEAFF.

The chain uses TRBV6-1 and TRBJ1-1; D perhaps matches TRBD1 (5 bases). V was trimmed by 0 bases and J by 4 bases, leaving 12 bases between them. This CDR3 is built from 15 residues. The germline V gene encodes CDR1 MNHNS and CDR2 SASEGT. The CDR3 reads CASSEAPGRGTEAFF. Here the CDR3 DNA reads TGTGCCAGCAGTGAAGCCCCAGGGAGGGGCACTGAAGCTTTCTTT.

Only a few counts were recorded for this clone. The chain links TRBV28 to TRBJ2-1; 7 bases fit TRBD2. This CDR3 comprises 16 residues. Unmatched junction bases numbered 9, after V lost 4 bases and J lost 3 bases. The germline V gene encodes CDR1 MDHEN and CDR2 SYDVKM. The CDR3 DNA reads TGTGCCAGCAGTTCCGGTGGCGGGAGCCACTACAATGAGCAGTTCTTC. This sequence encodes CASSSGGGSHYNEQFF. The complete variable domain, with remaining parts taken from reference TRBV28 and TRBJ2-1, reads DVKVTQSSRYLVKRTGEKVFLECVQDMDHENMFWYRQDPGLGLRLIYFSYDVKMKEKGDIPEGYSVSREKKERFSLILESASTNQTSMYLCASSSGGGSHYNEQFFGPGTRLTVL.

The J gene is TRBJ1-2, the V gene TRBV20-1, with a tentative D call TRBD1 (5 bases). Looked up from germline, CDR1 is DFQATT and CDR2 is SNEGSKA (reference sequence). The length of the CDR3 is 11 residues. Here the CDR3 DNA reads TGCAGCCGGGACGGGCGCTATGGCTACACCTTC. Translated, it gives CSRDGRYGYTF.

Turning to this clone: The junction shows a germline mismatch at one end, possibly a read error. The chain recombines TRBV7-9 with TRBJ1-5, with D possibly TRBD1 on 6 matching bases. Germline V CDR1 and CDR2: SEHNR, FQNEAQ (reference sequence). The CDR3 is 15 residues long. The CDR3 DNA reads TGTGCCAGCAGCCCTGGGACACAGGGTGATCATCCCCAGCATTTT. This encodes CASSPGTQGDHPQHF.

The rearrangement links TRBV19 to TRBJ1-5, with D maybe TRBD1 (6 bases). Trimming took off 1 base at V and 7 bases at J, with 14 bases between the two ends. This CDR3 is 15 amino acids long. CDR1 is LNHDA and CDR2 is SQIVND in the germline V gene (reference sequence). CDR3 region: CASSIGRGAGQPQHF. The CDR3 nucleotides are TGTGCCAGTAGTATAGGGCGGGGGGCTGGACAGCCCCAGCATTTT.

The chain uses TRBV5-1 and TRBJ2-7; tentative D call: TRBD2 (7 bases). Trimming stripped 4 bases from V and 7 bases from J, with 27 bases between. CDR1 is SGHRS and CDR2 is YFSETQ in the germline V gene. There are 17 residues in the CDR3. The DNA of the CDR3 is TGCGCCAGCAGCCCGGGGGGCAGGAGCTCCTCTATAGGGGAGCAGTACTTC. As protein: CASSPGGRSSSIGEQYF.

The V call is TRBV2, the J call TRBJ2-7, with 8 bases fitting TRBD2. The CDR3 spans 13 residues. Germline assignment: CDR1 SNHLY and CDR2 FYNNEI. With V trimmed by 1 base and J by 12 bases, 8 bases remained unmatched. The CDR3 here is CASSEDSGIRPYF. DNA for the CDR3: TGTGCCAGCAGTGAAGATAGCGGGATCCGTCCGTACTTC.

This chain joins TRBV6-6 and TRBJ1-6; maybe TRBD1 (5 bases). The V gene lost 8 bases and the J gene lost 8 bases, with 19 bases spanning the gap. Germline V lookup: CDR1 MNHNY, CDR2 SVGAGI (reference sequence). CDR3 length equals 15 residues. In DNA form, the CDR3 reads TGTGCCAGCGGGCTACTTGGGGGGGTGGATTCACCCCTCCACTTT. This codes for CASGLLGGVDSPLHF.

The chain combines TRBV5-6 with TRBJ1-5; no definite D call. Trimming removed 1 base from V and 2 bases from J, with 13 bases in between. Germline assignment: CDR1 SGHDT and CDR2 YYEEEE. The CDR3 consists of 16 residues. CDR3 loop: CASSLWSSQGNQPQHF. As DNA, the CDR3 is TGTGCCAGCAGCTTGTGGAGCTCCCAGGGCAATCAGCCCCAGCATTTT.

J is TRBJ2-7 and V is TRBV25-1; D is possibly TRBD2 (5 bases). Trimming removed 4 bases from V and 5 bases from J, with 18 bases in between. Per germline, CDR1 MGHDK and CDR2 SYGVNS. This CDR3 spans 15 amino acids. CDR3 residues: CASSASRGAGHEQYF. The CDR3 nucleotides read TGTGCCAGCAGTGCGAGCCGGGGAGCTGGCCACGAGCAGTACTTC.

The V call is TRBV5-1, the J call TRBJ2-7; D might be TRBD2 (6 bases). The CDR3 runs to 15 residues. The V end was cut by 0 bases, the J end by 1 base, with 11 bases between. The germline V gene encodes CDR1 SGHRS and CDR2 YFSETQ. The CDR3 protein is CASSLGGGVSYEQYF. The CDR3 nucleotides are TGCGCCAGCAGCTTGGGAGGAGGGGTTTCCTACGAGCAGTACTTC. The full variable domain, completed using reference TRBV5-1 and TRBJ2-7, is KAGVTQTPRYLIKTRGQQVTLSCSPISGHRSVSWYQQTPGQGLQFLFEYFSETQRNKGNFPGRFSGRQFSNSRSEMNVSTLELGDSALYLCASSLGGGVSYEQYFGPGTRLTVT.

The gene calls are TRBV5-5 and TRBJ2-3; D tentatively reads TRBD1 or TRBD2 (5 bases each). The CDR3 covers 16 residues. The V gene's germline CDR1 is SGHKS and CDR2 YYEKEE (reference sequence). V was shortened by 0 bases and J by 1 base, with 12 bases between the two germline ends. The CDR3 region is CASSLDLGVGTDTQYF. The CDR3 nucleotides are TGTGCCAGCAGCTTGGACCTGGGGGTGGGCACAGATACGCAGTATTTT. The variable domain in full, with the rest retrieved from reference TRBV5-5 and TRBJ2-3, is DAGVTQSPTHLIKTRGQQVTLRCSPISGHKSVSWYQQVLGQGPQFIFQYYEKEERGRGNFPDRFSARQFPNYSSELNVNALLLGDSALYLCASSLDLGVGTDTQYFGPGTRLTVL.

The genes are TRBV30 and TRBJ2-3; tentative D call: TRBD2 (6 bases). Deletions cut 5 bases from V and 4 bases from J, with 13 bases between. Germline CDR1 reads GTSNPN; CDR2 reads SVGIG (reference sequence). CDR3 length equals 13 residues. This CDR3 reads CAWARREADTQYF. Here the CDR3 DNA reads TGTGCCTGGGCTAGGAGGGAGGCAGATACGCAGTATTTT.

CDR3 coding DNA: TGTGCCAGCAGCTCATGGGGCCCCCCCGGAGGTGGGTACAATGAGCAGTTCTTC. Its protein product is CASSSWGPPGGGYNEQFF. The chain combines TRBV7-9 with TRBJ2-1; either TRBD1 or TRBD2 may fit D (5 bases each). The CDR3 covers 18 residues. Per germline, CDR1 SEHNR and CDR2 FQNEAQ (reference sequence). V gave up 4 bases and J gave up 4 bases, with 23 bases separating them. The full variable domain, rest sourced from reference TRBV7-9 and TRBJ2-1, is DTGVSQNPRHKITKRGQNVTFRCDPISEHNRLYWYRQTLGQGPEFLTYFQNEAQLEKSRLLSDRFSAERPKGSFSTLEIQRTEQGDSAMYLCASSSWGPPGGGYNEQFFGPGTRLTVL.

The J gene is TRBJ2-5, the V gene TRBV28; TRBD2 matches at 10 bases. Germline CDR1 MDHEN, CDR2 SYDVKM. V was pared by 3 bases and J by 1 base, with 2 bases of the junction left unmatched. The CDR3 length is 15 residues. CDR3 nucleotides: TGTGCCAGCAGTTTTAGCGGGAGGATCCAAGAGACCCAGTACTTC. Its translation is CASSFSGRIQETQYF.

This clone has just a few counts. This rearrangement joins TRBV6-6 to TRBJ2-7; D remains ambiguous. Trimming left V 6 bases short and J 2 bases short, with 17 bases between. There are 15 residues in the CDR3. The germline V gene encodes CDR1 MNHNY and CDR2 SVGAGI (reference sequence). CDR3 loop: CASSWVGDLTYEQYF. The CDR3 nucleotides are TGTGCCAGCAGCTGGGTTGGGGATCTGACCTACGAGCAGTACTTC.

The chain carries TRBV6-1 and TRBJ2-7; perhaps TRBD1 as D (6 bases). The CDR3 runs to 14 residues. Germline-derived CDR1 and CDR2 are MNHNS and SASEGT. V shed 10 bases and J shed 2 bases, with 18 bases lying between them. CDR3 protein: CAIIAGEGTYEQYF. The CDR3 nucleotides are TGTGCCATTATTGCAGGGGAAGGAACCTACGAGCAGTACTTC.

The chain joins TRBV7-2 to TRBJ1-1; 7 positions agree with TRBD1. Per germline, CDR1 SGHTA and CDR2 FQGNSA. The trim removed 0 bases at V and 4 bases at J, leaving 5 bases unmatched. The CDR3 runs 15 residues. The CDR3 DNA follows: TGTGCCAGCAGCTTAGCGAAGGGGGCTTTCACTGAAGCTTTCTTT. This translates into CASSLAKGAFTEAFF.